The 5 T cell receptor beta chains in this list originate from one sample, sequenced in a study of shared clonotypes between healthy human individuals. Assay: immunoSEQ multiplex PCR; the TCRdb copy retains only in-frame clones and omits some. Counted here are 600,000 to 750,000 clones, roughly two thirds occurring once; the ten biggest clones make up under 2%. The specimen was memory CD4+ T cells sorted from blood. As to subset: CD45RA-negative fraction. Source of these receptors: a young woman in good health.

V is TRBV30 and J is TRBJ1-5; D is unclear. The germline V gene encodes CDR1 GTSNPN and CDR2 SVGIG (reference sequence). CDR3 length equals 13 residues. V was trimmed by 5 bases and J by 5 bases, leaving 13 bases between them. The DNA of the CDR3 is TGTGCCTGGGCCCCTTCGTCGGATCAGCCCCAGCATTTT. It encodes CAWAPSSDQPQHF. The full variable domain, its missing parts supplied by reference TRBV30 and TRBJ1-5, is SQTIHQWPATLVQPVGSPLSLECTVEGTSNPNLYWYRQAAGRGLQLLFYSVGIGQISSEVPQNLSASRPQDRQFILSSKKLLLSDSGFYLCAWAPSSDQPQHFGDGTRLSIL.

On this clone itself: A far larger clone is off by one base, so a read error is likely. Other nucleotide sequences in the sample specify the same CDR3. The chain is built from TRBV5-1 and TRBJ2-2; 9 positions agree with TRBD1. The CDR3 covers 15 residues. The J segment lost 3 bases and the V segment lost 4 bases, leaving 4 bases of the junction unmatched. Germline V gene sequence: CDR1 SGHRS, CDR2 YFSETQ. The DNA for the CDR3 is TGCGCCAGCAGCCTGGGGGACAGGGACACCGGGGAGCTGTTTTTT. This sequence encodes CASSLGDRDTGELFF.

This clone was picked up a small number of times. The rearrangement links TRBV10-2 to TRBJ2-7; 8 positions match TRBD2. After removal of 3 bases from V and 3 bases from J, the junction contained 4 bases not matched to a gene. The CDR3 spans 14 residues. The germline V gene has CDR1 WSHSY and CDR2 SAAADI. The CDR3 sequence: CASSDHSGNYEQYF. In DNA form, the CDR3 reads TGCGCCAGCAGTGACCATAGCGGGAACTACGAGCAGTACTTC.

The chain has TRBV5-1 and TRBJ2-7; D possibly corresponds to TRBD2 (5 bases). V lost 4 bases to trimming and J lost 2 bases, with 13 bases between them. The CDR3 runs 14 residues. The germline CDR1 and CDR2 sequences are SGHRS and YFSETQ. CDR3 residues: CASSETGNTYEQYF. In nucleotides, the CDR3 is TGCGCCAGCAGCGAGACGGGGAATACCTACGAGCAGTACTTC.

This chain links TRBV10-3 with TRBJ2-1, with D tentatively TRBD2 (5 bases). Germline-derived CDR1 and CDR2 are ENHRY and SYGVKD. The V end lost 4 bases, the J end lost 0 bases, and 7 bases lay between the germline ends. The CDR3 extends over 14 amino acids. The CDR3 spells CAISAGSSYNEQFF. The CDR3 nucleotides read TGTGCCATCAGTGCTGGGAGCTCCTACAATGAGCAGTTCTTC.